This record looks at one TCR beta chain sequence and its context. Between the trimmed V and J ends, which lost 1 base and 7 bases, there was a span of 11 bases. Per the germline V gene, CDR1 is LNHDA and CDR2 is SQIVND (reference sequence). The CDR3 sequence is 13 residues long. The data belong to a study of blood T cell repertoires in COVID-19. Overall study: Acute and convalescent COVID-19 specimens originated in the United States, Italy and Spain.

Authors' analysis steps: Researchers report that nucleated cell counts were estimated from reference gene primer amplification. TCRdb keeps only in-frame clones here, not all; method: immunoSEQ multiplex PCR. The DNA gave D and trimming, while V, J and clone size come from that table. The table has under 200,000 clones, about 74% seen once. The TCR originated in a woman over 75 with acute or convalescent COVID-19. This chain joins TRBV19 and TRBJ2-7; no clear D gene. The sample consisted of peripheral blood. The CDR3 protein is CASSIVIRREQYF. The CDR3 DNA follows: TGTGCCAGTAGTATAGTTATCCGTCGGGAGCAGTACTTC.